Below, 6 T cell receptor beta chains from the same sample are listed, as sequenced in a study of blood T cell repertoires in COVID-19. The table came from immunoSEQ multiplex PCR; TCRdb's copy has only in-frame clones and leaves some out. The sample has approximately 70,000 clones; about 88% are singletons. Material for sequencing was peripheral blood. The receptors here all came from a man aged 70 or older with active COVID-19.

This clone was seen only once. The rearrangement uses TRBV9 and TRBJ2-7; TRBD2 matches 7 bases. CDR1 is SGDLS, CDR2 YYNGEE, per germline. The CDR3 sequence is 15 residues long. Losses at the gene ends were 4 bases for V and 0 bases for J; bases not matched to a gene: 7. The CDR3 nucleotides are TGTGCCAGCAGCACCGAGCGGGGACTCTCCTACGAGCAGTACTTC. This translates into CASSTERGLSYEQYF.

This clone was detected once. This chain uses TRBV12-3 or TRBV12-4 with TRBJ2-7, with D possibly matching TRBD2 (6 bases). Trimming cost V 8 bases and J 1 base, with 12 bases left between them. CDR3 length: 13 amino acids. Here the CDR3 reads CASRPSASYEQYF. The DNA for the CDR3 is TGTGCCAGCCGGCCTAGCGCGTCCTACGAGCAGTACTTC.

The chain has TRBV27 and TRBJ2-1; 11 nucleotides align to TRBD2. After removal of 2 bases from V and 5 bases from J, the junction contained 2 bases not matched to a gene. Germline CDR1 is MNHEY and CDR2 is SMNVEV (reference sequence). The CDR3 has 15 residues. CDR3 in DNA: TGTGCCAGCAGTTTAAGGGGACTAGCGGACAATGAGCAGTTCTTC. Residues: CASSLRGLADNEQFF.

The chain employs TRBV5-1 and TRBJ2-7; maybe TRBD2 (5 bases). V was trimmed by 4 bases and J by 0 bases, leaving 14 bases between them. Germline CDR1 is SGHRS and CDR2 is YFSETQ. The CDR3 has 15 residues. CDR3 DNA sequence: TGCGCCAGCAGCCCCACTAGTTGGGGCTCCTACGAGCAGTACTTC. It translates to CASSPTSWGSYEQYF.

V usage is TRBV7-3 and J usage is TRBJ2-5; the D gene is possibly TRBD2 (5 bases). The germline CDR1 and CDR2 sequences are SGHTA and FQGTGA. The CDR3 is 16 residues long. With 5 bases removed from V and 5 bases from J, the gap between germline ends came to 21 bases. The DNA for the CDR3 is TGTGCCAGCAGCCCCTCCCTTCGAGGGCGGCGGGAGACCCAGTACTTC. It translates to CASSPSLRGRRETQYF.

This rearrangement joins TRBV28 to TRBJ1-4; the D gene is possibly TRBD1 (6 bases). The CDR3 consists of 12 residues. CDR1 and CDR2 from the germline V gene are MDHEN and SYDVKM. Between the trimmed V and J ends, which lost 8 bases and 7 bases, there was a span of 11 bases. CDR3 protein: CASGPDSEKLFF. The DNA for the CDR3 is TGTGCCAGCGGCCCGGACAGTGAAAAACTGTTTTTT.